This is a list of T cell receptor beta chains from one sample in a study of T cell responses to AZD1222 COVID-19 vaccine. The protocol was immunoSEQ multiplex PCR, while the TCRdb copy is restricted to in-frame clones and leaves out a portion. The table shows about 100,000 clones, with 85% to 90% occurring only once. Sequences were derived from peripheral blood, sampled on day 0 of AZD1222 vaccination. These receptors all come from an adult in good health. The CDR3 runs from the conserved cysteine through the conserved F or W. A D gene is named only where the DNA matches it firmly. Clone size is stated in some rows and not others, as once, few, many or a class when expanded.

d_call,j_call,v_call,clone_size,cdr3_aa,cdr3_nt
NA,TRBJ2-3,TRBV3-1/TRBV3-2,once,CASSQEAPGGADTQYF,TGTGCCAGCAGCCAAGAAGCCCCGGGCGGCGCAGATACGCAGTATTTT
TRBD2,TRBJ2-7,TRBV6-5,NA,CASTRSGTGEQYF,TGTGCCAGCACCCGTAGCGGGACGGGCGAGCAGTACTTC
NA,TRBJ2-3,TRBV5-4,NA,CASSSDSYTQYF,TGTGCCAGCAGTTCCGACTCCTATACGCAGTATTTT
NA,TRBJ2-7,TRBV10-1,NA,CASSGGAGGQYEQYF,TGCGCCAGCAGTGGTGGGGCCGGGGGGCAGTACGAGCAGTACTTC
TRBD2,TRBJ2-1,TRBV27,NA,CASSPGGTSTYNEQFF,TGTGCCAGCAGTCCGGGAGGGACTTCGACCTACAATGAGCAGTTCTTC
TRBD2,TRBJ2-3,TRBV14,NA,CASSQVGGSTTDTQYF,TGTGCCAGCAGCCAAGTGGGCGGGAGCACAACAGATACGCAGTATTTT
TRBD1,TRBJ1-5,TRBV28,NA,CASSRRGQGNQPQHF,TGTGCCAGCAGCCGTCGGGGACAGGGAAATCAGCCCCAGCATTTT
NA,TRBJ1-2,TRBV11-2,NA,CASSLEPAYRVGNGYTF,TGTGCCAGCAGCTTAGAACCAGCCTACAGGGTCGGTAATGGCTACACCTTC
TRBD1,TRBJ1-2,TRBV6-5,NA,CAGLGQAGGYTF,TGTGCCGGGTTAGGACAGGCGGGGGGCTACACCTTC
TRBD1,TRBJ1-2,TRBV6-5,NA,CASSYSGQPNYGYTF,TGTGCCAGCAGTTACTCGGGACAGCCTAACTATGGCTACACCTTC
NA,TRBJ2-7,TRBV6-9,NA,CASSTRESHEQYF,TGTGCCAGCTCAACTAGGGAGTCGCACGAGCAGTACTTC
NA,TRBJ2-5,TRBV29-1,NA,CSVGEGETQYF,TGCAGCGTTGGCGAAGGGGAGACCCAGTACTTC
NA,TRBJ1-4,TRBV9,NA,CASSVGPQGEKLFF,TGTGCCAGCAGCGTAGGCCCCCAGGGGGAAAAACTGTTTTTT
NA,TRBJ2-5,TRBV2,NA,CASRGNQETQYF,TGTGCCAGCAGGGGTAACCAAGAGACCCAGTACTTC
NA,TRBJ1-1,TRBV25-1,NA,CASSVEGSNTEAFF,TGTGCCAGCAGTGTAGAGGGGTCAAACACTGAAGCTTTCTTT
TRBD1,TRBJ1-4,TRBV28,NA,CASSGTGGSPNEKLFF,TGTGCCAGCAGTGGGACAGGGGGCTCCCCTAATGAAAAACTGTTTTTT
NA,TRBJ1-1,TRBV20-1,NA,CSASGGGIVNTEAFF,TGCAGTGCTAGTGGTGGGGGAATCGTGAACACTGAAGCTTTCTTT
NA,TRBJ1-4,TRBV30,NA,CAWSSGGEKLFF,TGTGCCTGGAGTTCGGGTGGTGAAAAACTGTTTTTT
NA,TRBJ2-2,TRBV11-2,NA,CASSLGFRGTGELFF,TGTGCCAGCAGCTTAGGGTTCAGAGGCACCGGGGAGCTGTTTTTT
TRBD2,TRBJ2-5,TRBV2,once,CASRPGLSQETQYF,TGTGCCAGCAGACCGGGACTATCACAAGAGACCCAGTACTTC
NA,TRBJ2-5,TRBV13,NA,CASSSQAGKETQYF,TGTGCCAGCAGTTCCCAGGCGGGAAAAGAGACCCAGTACTTC
NA,TRBJ1-1,TRBV6-4,NA,CASRQGLTEAFF,TGTGCCAGCAGGCAGGGGCTTACTGAAGCTTTCTTT
TRBD1,TRBJ2-7,TRBV27,once,CASSRQGTYEQYF,TGTGCCAGCAGCCGACAGGGGACCTACGAGCAGTACTTC
NA,TRBJ2-5,TRBV12-3/TRBV12-4,NA,CASSNRARETQYF,TGTGCCAGCAGCAACAGGGCCCGGGAGACCCAGTACTTC
TRBD1,TRBJ1-5,TRBV30,NA,CAWSLQGGNQPQHF,TGTGCCTGGAGTCTCCAGGGGGGGAATCAGCCCCAGCATTTT